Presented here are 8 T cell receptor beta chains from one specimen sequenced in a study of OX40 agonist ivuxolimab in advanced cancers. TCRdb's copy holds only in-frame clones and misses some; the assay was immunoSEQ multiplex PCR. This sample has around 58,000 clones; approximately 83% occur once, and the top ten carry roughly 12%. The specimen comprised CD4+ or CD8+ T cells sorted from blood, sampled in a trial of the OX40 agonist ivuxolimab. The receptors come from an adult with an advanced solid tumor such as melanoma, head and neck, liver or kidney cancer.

The CDR3 nucleotides are TGTGCCAGCAGCTTACCGGGGGCAAACTATGGCTACACCTTC. This gives the protein CASSLPGANYGYTF. The chain has TRBV13 and TRBJ1-2, with D possibly being TRBD1 (6 bases). This CDR3 is built from 14 residues. V lost 2 bases, J lost 2 bases, and 9 bases lay in between. Per the germline V gene, CDR1 is PRHDT and CDR2 is FYEKMQ (reference sequence).

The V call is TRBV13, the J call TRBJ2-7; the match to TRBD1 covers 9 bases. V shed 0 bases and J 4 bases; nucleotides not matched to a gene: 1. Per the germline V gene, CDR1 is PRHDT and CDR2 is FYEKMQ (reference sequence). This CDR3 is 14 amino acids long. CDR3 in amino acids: CASSLGTGGYEQYF. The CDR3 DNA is TGTGCCAGCAGCTTAGGGACAGGGGGATACGAGCAGTACTTC.

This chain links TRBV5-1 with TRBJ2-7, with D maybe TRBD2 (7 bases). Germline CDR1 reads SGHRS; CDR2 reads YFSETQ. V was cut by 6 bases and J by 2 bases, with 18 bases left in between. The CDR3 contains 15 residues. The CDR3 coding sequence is TGCGCCAGCACCTCTGGAGGGGGGGAAACCTACGAGCAGTACTTC. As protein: CASTSGGGETYEQYF.

The CDR3 sequence is CATSPGYGYTF. The CDR3 DNA sequence: TGTGCCACCAGCCCGGGGTATGGCTACACCTTC. The chain uses TRBV15 and TRBJ1-2, with D unresolved. Deletions cut 5 bases from V and 5 bases from J, with 6 bases between. CDR1 and CDR2 (germline): LNHNV, YYDKDF (reference sequence). The CDR3 runs to 11 residues.

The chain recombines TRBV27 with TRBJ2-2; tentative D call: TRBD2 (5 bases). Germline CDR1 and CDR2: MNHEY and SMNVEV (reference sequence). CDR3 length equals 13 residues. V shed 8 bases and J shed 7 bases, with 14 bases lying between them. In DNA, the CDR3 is TGTGCCAGCCGGGGTCCAACGGGCGGGGAGCTGTTTTTT. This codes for CASRGPTGGELFF.

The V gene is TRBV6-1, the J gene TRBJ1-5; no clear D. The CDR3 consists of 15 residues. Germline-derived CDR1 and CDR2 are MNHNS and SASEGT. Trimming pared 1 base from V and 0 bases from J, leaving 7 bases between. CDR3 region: CASSEGTHSNQPQHF. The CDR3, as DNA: TGTGCCAGCAGTGAAGGGACCCATAGCAATCAGCCCCAGCATTTT.

CDR3 protein: CASSLMRQLNTEAFF. The CDR3, as DNA: TGTGCCAGCAGCTTAATGAGACAGCTGAACACTGAAGCTTTCTTT. V gene TRBV7-8 combines with J gene TRBJ1-1; perhaps TRBD1 as D (5 bases). V was pared by 2 bases and J by 0 bases, with 10 bases between. Per the germline V gene, CDR1 is SGHVS and CDR2 is FQNEAQ. The CDR3 covers 15 residues.

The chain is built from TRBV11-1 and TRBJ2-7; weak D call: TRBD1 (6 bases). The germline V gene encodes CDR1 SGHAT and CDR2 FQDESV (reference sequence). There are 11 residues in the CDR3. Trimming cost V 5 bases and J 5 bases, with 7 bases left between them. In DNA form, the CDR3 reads TGTGCCAGCAGCCAGGGGCACGAGCAGTACTTC. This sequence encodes CASSQGHEQYF. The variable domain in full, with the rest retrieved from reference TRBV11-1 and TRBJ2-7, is EAEVAQSPRYKITEKSQAVAFWCDPISGHATLYWYRQILGQGPELLVQFQDESVVDDSQLPKDRFSAERLKGVDSTLKIQPAELGDSAMYLCASSQGHEQYFGPGTRLTVT.